This T cell receptor (beta chain) was retrieved from a study of cytotoxic CD8 clonotypes in ibrutinib-treated CLL. Study-level results: Clonality went up at ibrutinib response and then declined back toward baseline at progression.

With regard to this clone: Its cognate antigen is unknown.

Method: immunoSEQ multiplex PCR; TCRdb's copy keeps in-frame clones and lacks some. Of roughly 150,000 clones listed, around nine tenths are singletons. Germline CDR1 and CDR2: MNHEY and SMNVEV (reference sequence). V shed 6 bases and J 4 bases; nucleotides not matched to a gene: 17. This CDR3 has 19 amino acids. This sequence was found in a human donor with chronic lymphocytic leukemia. The J gene is TRBJ2-1, the V gene TRBV27; 11 nucleotides match TRBD2. Sequenced here: PBMCs, sampled at disease progression, from a patient treated with ibrutinib. The CDR3 protein is CASSHLMGLAETQYNEQFF. Written as DNA, the CDR3 is TGTGCCAGCAGCCACCTCATGGGACTAGCGGAGACCCAGTACAATGAGCAGTTCTTC.